The T cell receptor beta chain described here comes from a study of CD8+CD57+ T cells in acquired aplastic anemia. About the research overall: Sorting CD4+ and CD8+ cells gave DNA averaging approximately 3 ug.

TCR beta VDJ and CDR3 profiles were obtained from a genomic DNA template. A single record per CDR3 protein comes from TCRdb applying MiXCR to the reads. This sample has about 160,000 distinct CDR3 sequences, with about half found just once. The CDR3 has 13 amino acids. Germline values: CDR1 GTSNPN, CDR2 SVGIG (reference sequence). With 0 bases removed from V and 12 bases from J, the gap between germline ends came to 12 bases. Sequencing was done on patients that had shown CD8+CD57+ cell expansion by flow cytometry. The sequenced sample was sorted CD4+, CD8+, or CD8+CD57+ T cells (not recorded which) from PBMCs. This clonotype was obtained from a human donor with aplastic anemia. This chain uses TRBV30 with TRBJ1-6, with unresolved D. CDR3 in DNA: TGTGCCTGGAGTGTACAAATCCAGGAACCCCTCCACTTT. It yields the protein CAWSVQIQEPLHF.